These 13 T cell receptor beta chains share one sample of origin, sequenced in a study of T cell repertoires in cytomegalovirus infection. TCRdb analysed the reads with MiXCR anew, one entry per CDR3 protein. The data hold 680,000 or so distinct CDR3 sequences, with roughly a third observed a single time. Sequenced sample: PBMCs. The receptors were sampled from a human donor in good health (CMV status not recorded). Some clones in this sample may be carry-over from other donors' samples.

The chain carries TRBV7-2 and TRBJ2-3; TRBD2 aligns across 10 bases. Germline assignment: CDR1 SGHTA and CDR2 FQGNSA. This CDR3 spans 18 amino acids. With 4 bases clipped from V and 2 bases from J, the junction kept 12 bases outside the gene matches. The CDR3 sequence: CASSSRHRTSGYTDTQYF. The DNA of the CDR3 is TGTGCCAGCAGCTCGAGACACCGGACTAGCGGTTACACAGATACGCAGTATTTT.

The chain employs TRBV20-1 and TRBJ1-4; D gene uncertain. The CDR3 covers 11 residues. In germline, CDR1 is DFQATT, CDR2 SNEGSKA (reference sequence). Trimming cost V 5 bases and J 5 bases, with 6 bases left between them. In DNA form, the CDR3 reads TGCAGTGCTCGCCGGAATGAAAAACTGTTTTTT. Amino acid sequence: CSARRNEKLFF.

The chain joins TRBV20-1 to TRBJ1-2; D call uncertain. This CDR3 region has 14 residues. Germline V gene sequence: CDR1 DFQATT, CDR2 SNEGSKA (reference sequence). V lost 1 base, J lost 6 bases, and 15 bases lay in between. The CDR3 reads CSARGPLGNDGYTF. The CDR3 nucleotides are TGCAGTGCTAGAGGTCCTCTAGGGAACGATGGCTACACCTTC.

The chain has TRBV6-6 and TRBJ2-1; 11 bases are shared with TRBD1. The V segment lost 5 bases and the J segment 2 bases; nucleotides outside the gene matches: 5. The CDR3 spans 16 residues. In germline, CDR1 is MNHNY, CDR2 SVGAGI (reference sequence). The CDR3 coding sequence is TGTGCCAGCAGTGGAATGGGACAGGGGGCCTACAATGAGCAGTTCTTC. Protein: CASSGMGQGAYNEQFF.

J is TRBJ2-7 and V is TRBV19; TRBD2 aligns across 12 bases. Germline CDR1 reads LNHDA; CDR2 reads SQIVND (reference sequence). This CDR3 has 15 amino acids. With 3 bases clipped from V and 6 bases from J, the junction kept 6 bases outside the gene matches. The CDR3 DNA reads TGTGCCAGTAGTATCCTACTAGCGGGAGGTACCGAGCAGTACTTC. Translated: CASSILLAGGTEQYF.

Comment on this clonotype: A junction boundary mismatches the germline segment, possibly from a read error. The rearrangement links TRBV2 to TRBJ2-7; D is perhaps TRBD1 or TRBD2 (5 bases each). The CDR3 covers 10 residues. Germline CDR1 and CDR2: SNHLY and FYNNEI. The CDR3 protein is CASGGRAGNF. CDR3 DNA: TGTGCCAGCGGAGGAAGGGCAGGGAACTTC.

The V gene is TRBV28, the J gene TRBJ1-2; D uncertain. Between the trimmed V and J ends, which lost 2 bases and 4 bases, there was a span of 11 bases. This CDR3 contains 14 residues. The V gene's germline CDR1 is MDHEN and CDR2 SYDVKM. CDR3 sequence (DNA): TGTGCCAGCAGTTTAGCTGCGGCCGGCTATGGCTACACCTTC. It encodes CASSLAAAGYGYTF.

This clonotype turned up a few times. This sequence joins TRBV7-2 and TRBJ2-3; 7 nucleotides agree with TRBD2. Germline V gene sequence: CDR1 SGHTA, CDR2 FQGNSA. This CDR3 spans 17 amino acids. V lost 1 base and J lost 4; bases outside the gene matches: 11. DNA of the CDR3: TGTGCCAGCAGCTTAGGACTAGCCCGCACCCCCCCAGATACGCAGTATTTT. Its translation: CASSLGLARTPPDTQYF.

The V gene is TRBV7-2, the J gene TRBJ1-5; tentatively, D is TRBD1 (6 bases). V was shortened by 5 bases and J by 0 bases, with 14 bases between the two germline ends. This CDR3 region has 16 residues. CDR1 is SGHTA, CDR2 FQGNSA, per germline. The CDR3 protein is CASSPDLGASNQPQHF. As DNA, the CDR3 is TGTGCCAGCAGCCCCGACCTGGGGGCTAGCAATCAGCCCCAGCATTTT.

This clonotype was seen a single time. The CDR3 DNA is TGTGCCAGCAGCTTAAGTGGGGCTAGCGGGAGTTCCTACAATGAGCAGTTCTTC. The encoded protein is CASSLSGASGSSYNEQFF. The rearrangement uses TRBV7-9 and TRBJ2-1, with 10 bases that match TRBD2. The CDR3 runs 18 residues. The junction had 8 bases not matched to a gene; V was cut back by 2 bases and J by 1 base. CDR1 is SEHNR, CDR2 FQNEAQ, per germline (reference sequence). Supplemented by reference TRBV7-9 and TRBJ2-1, the full variable domain reads DTGVSQNPRHKITKRGQNVTFRCDPISEHNRLYWYRQTLGQGPEFLTYFQNEAQLEKSRLLSDRFSAERPKGSFSTLEIQRTEQGDSAMYLCASSLSGASGSSYNEQFFGPGTRLTVL.

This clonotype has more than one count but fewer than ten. In nucleotides, the CDR3 is TGCGCCAGCAGCGTGACCAGGACTAGCGGGAGAAGAGAGACCCAGTACTTC. It is translated as CASSVTRTSGRRETQYF. The V and J genes are TRBV5-1 and TRBJ2-5, with 13 bases aligning to TRBD2. The CDR3 runs to 17 residues. After removal of 4 bases from V and 4 bases from J, the junction contained 10 bases not matched to a gene. The V gene's germline CDR1 is SGHRS and CDR2 YFSETQ.

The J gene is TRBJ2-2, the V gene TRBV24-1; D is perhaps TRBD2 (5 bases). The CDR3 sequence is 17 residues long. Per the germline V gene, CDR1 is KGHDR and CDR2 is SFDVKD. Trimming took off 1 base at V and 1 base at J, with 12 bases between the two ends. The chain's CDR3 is CATSDFVGDWNTGELFF. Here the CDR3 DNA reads TGTGCCACCAGTGATTTCGTCGGGGATTGGAACACCGGGGAGCTGTTTTTT.

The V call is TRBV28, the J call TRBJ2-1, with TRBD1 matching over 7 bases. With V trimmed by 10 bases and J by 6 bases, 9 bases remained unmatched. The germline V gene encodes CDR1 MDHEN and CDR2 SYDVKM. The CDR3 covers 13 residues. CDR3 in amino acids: CAILQGNGNEQFF. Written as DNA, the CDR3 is TGTGCCATCTTACAGGGGAACGGCAATGAGCAGTTCTTC. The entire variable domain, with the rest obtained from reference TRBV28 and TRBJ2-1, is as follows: DVKVTQSSRYLVKRTGEKVFLECVQDMDHENMFWYRQDPGLGLRLIYFSYDVKMKEKGDIPEGYSVSREKKERFSLILESASTNQTSMYLCAILQGNGNEQFFGPGTRLTVL.